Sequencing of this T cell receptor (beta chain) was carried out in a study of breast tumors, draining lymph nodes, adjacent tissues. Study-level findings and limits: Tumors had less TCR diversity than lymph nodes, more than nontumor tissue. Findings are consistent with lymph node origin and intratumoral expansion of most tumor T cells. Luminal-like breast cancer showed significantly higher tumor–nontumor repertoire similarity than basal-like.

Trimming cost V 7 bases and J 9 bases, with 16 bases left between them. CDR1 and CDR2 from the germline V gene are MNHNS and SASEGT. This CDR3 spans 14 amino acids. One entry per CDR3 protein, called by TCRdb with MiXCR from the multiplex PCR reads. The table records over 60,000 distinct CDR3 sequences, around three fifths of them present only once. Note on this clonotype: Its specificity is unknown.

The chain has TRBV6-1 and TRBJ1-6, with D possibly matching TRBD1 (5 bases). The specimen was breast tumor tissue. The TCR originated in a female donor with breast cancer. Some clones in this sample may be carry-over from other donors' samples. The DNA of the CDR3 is TGTGCCAGCAAGGAGGTCCAGGGCGGTTCACCCCTCCACTTT. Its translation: CASKEVQGGSPLHF.